The 23 T cell receptor beta chains below come from one sample, sequenced in a study of cytomegalovirus exposure and HLA in healthy donors. The primer mix had 60 Vbeta and 13 Jbeta primers. Libraries were prepared by immunoSEQ multiplex PCR; TCRdb keeps only in-frame clonotypes and omits some of them. Here the sample spans about 130,000 clones, 81% being singletons. The sample taken for sequencing was PBMCs. The origin of the receptors is a man aged 18 to 30 in good health and CMV-seropositive.

The chain joins TRBV7-6 to TRBJ2-3; 12 bases are a match to TRBD2. With 5 bases clipped from V and 0 bases from J, the junction kept 12 bases outside the gene matches. The germline V gene encodes CDR1 SGHVS and CDR2 FNYEAQ. The CDR3 runs 19 residues. The CDR3 DNA sequence: TGTGCCAGCAGCCAACTAGCGGGGGGTCCCTTCTCTAGCACAGATACGCAGTATTTT. Residues: CASSQLAGGPFSSTDTQYF. Full variable domain (outside the CDR3, taken from reference TRBV7-6 and TRBJ2-3): GAGVSQSPRYKVTKRGQDVALRCDPISGHVSLYWYRQALGQGPEFLTYFNYEAQQDKSGLPNDRFSAERPEGSISTLTIQRTEQRDSAMYRCASSQLAGGPFSSTDTQYFGPGTRLTVL.

V is TRBV19 and J is TRBJ1-1, with TRBD1 identical over 7 bases. CDR1 is LNHDA, CDR2 SQIVND, per germline (reference sequence). CDR3 size: 12 residues. J lost 9 bases, V lost 7 bases, and 8 bases had no gene match. The CDR3 DNA follows: TGTGCCAGTACCCTGACAGGGTCGCAAGCTTTCTTT. It specifies CASTLTGSQAFF.

This chain links TRBV19 with TRBJ1-2; D unclear. Looked up from germline, CDR1 is LNHDA and CDR2 is SQIVND (reference sequence). This CDR3 spans 13 amino acids. Trimming cost V 6 bases and J 8 bases, with 16 bases left between them. CDR3 DNA: TGTGCCAGTAGCTCCAGTGTCCTGGAGGGCTACACCTTC. Amino acids: CASSSSVLEGYTF.

This clone has a handful of counts. The chain combines TRBV14 with TRBJ1-4; D remains ambiguous. V lost 4 bases and J 8 bases, leaving 11 bases between the germline ends. The CDR3 has 13 amino acids. Germline loops: CDR1 SGHDN, CDR2 FVKESK. The CDR3 protein is CASSLQVGEKLFF. In DNA, the CDR3 is TGTGCCAGCAGCCTCCAAGTCGGGGAAAAACTGTTTTTT.

CDR3: CASSQDMGQGPDTQYF. For the CDR3, the DNA is TGCGCCAGCAGCCAAGATATGGGACAGGGACCAGATACGCAGTATTTT. The V gene is TRBV4-3, the J gene TRBJ2-3, with TRBD1 matching over 9 bases. This CDR3 region has 16 residues. CDR1 and CDR2 (germline): LGHNA, YSLEER. The V and J ends lost 0 bases and 4 bases, in that order; junction bases with no gene match: 5.

This clone showed up just a few times. This sequence joins TRBV25-1 and TRBJ2-7, with 9 bases identical to TRBD1. J was trimmed by 3 bases and V by 3 bases; bases with no gene match: 0. The CDR3 length is 13 residues. CDR1 and CDR2 (germline): MGHDK, SYGVNS. As DNA, the CDR3 is TGTGCCAGCAGTGAGGACAGGGGCTACGAGCAGTACTTC. Amino acids: CASSEDRGYEQYF.

The J gene is TRBJ1-1, the V gene TRBV19, with TRBD1 matching over 7 bases. V lost 9 bases and J lost 0; bases outside the gene matches: 4. CDR1 is LNHDA and CDR2 is SQIVND in the germline V gene (reference sequence). This CDR3 comprises 13 residues. As DNA, the CDR3 is TGTGCCAGCCGGGACAGATTGAACACTGAAGCTTTCTTT. Encoded protein: CASRDRLNTEAFF.

The rearrangement joins TRBV19 to TRBJ1-4; 8 nucleotides match TRBD1. Germline assignment: CDR1 LNHDA and CDR2 SQIVND (reference sequence). The CDR3 loop spans 16 amino acids. The V and J ends lost 4 bases and 4 bases, in that order; junction bases with no gene match: 8. The CDR3 loop is CASSKRQGINNEKLFF. As DNA, the CDR3 is TGTGCCAGTAGTAAGAGACAGGGGATCAATAATGAAAAACTGTTTTTT.

J is TRBJ2-2 and V is TRBV7-7; 7 nucleotides agree with TRBD2. With 3 bases clipped from V and 7 bases from J, the junction kept 5 bases outside the gene matches. The CDR3 consists of 14 residues. Germline V gene sequence: CDR1 SSHAT, CDR2 FNYEAQ (reference sequence). CDR3 DNA sequence: TGTGCCAGCAGCTTGGGGGGGGTCGGCGGGGAGCTGTTTTTT. It encodes CASSLGGVGGELFF.

The chain employs TRBV7-2 and TRBJ1-1, with unresolved D. The germline CDR1 and CDR2 sequences are SGHTA and FQGNSA. The CDR3 runs 15 residues. V was trimmed by 2 bases and J by 0 bases, leaving 10 bases between them. CDR3 sequence: CASSLTSRVNTEAFF. DNA of the CDR3: TGTGCCAGCAGCTTAACATCACGGGTGAACACTGAAGCTTTCTTT.

The genes are TRBV18 and TRBJ2-3; maybe TRBD1 (5 bases). This CDR3 is built from 16 residues. The ends were cut back, 2 bases at V and 0 bases at J, with 12 bases in the middle. CDR1 is KGHSH and CDR2 is LQKENI in the germline V gene. This CDR3 reads CASSPRGGRSTDTQYF. CDR3 sequence (DNA): TGTGCCAGCTCACCAAGGGGTGGCCGGAGCACAGATACGCAGTATTTT.

This rearrangement joins TRBV6-5 to TRBJ1-2, with 7 bases that match TRBD1. Germline-derived CDR1 and CDR2 are MNHEY and SVGAGI. The junction had 5 bases not matched to a gene; V was cut back by 6 bases and J by 4 bases. The length of the CDR3 is 13 residues. The chain's CDR3 is CASSPPGGYGYTF. In DNA, the CDR3 is TGTGCCAGCAGCCCACCAGGGGGCTATGGCTACACCTTC.

This clone was recorded a few times. The chain joins TRBV6-6 to TRBJ1-1; 7 bases map to TRBD1. The J segment lost 1 base and the V segment lost 4 bases, leaving 6 bases of the junction unmatched. The germline V gene encodes CDR1 MNHNY and CDR2 SVGAGI (reference sequence). This CDR3 has 15 residues. CDR3 in DNA: TGTGCCAGCAGTTCTCCAGGGGGGAGGAACACTGAAGCTTTCTTT. Translated, it gives CASSSPGGRNTEAFF.

The chain joins TRBV5-5 to TRBJ1-4; 9 bases line up with TRBD1. CDR3 size: 15 residues. Trimming cost V 4 bases and J 5 bases; bases outside gene matches: 6. CDR1 SGHKS and CDR2 YYEKEE come from the germline V gene (reference sequence). The CDR3 region has the DNA TGTGCCAGCAGCCCCCCGGGACAGGGAAATGAAAAACTGTTTTTT. This encodes CASSPPGQGNEKLFF.

The genes are TRBV9 and TRBJ2-3; TRBD2 aligns across 9 bases. J gave up 5 bases and V 0 bases, and 10 bases lay outside the gene matches. The V gene's germline CDR1 is SGDLS and CDR2 YYNGEE. The CDR3 is 17 residues long. The CDR3 nucleotides read TGTGCCAGCAGCGTAGAAAGTTTCGCGGGGGGGGTAGATACGCAGTATTTT. This gives the protein CASSVESFAGGVDTQYF.

The table lists this clone with a count of one. The chain employs TRBV30 and TRBJ1-1; D may be TRBD1 (6 bases). The CDR3 is 15 residues long. V lost 7 bases and J 0 bases, leaving 18 bases between the germline ends. Germline loops: CDR1 GTSNPN, CDR2 SVGIG (reference sequence). This CDR3 is CAFSKGGTMNTEAFF. CDR3 nucleotide sequence: TGTGCCTTTTCTAAAGGGGGAACAATGAACACTGAAGCTTTCTTT.

This clone turned up a few times. The J gene is TRBJ2-2, the V gene TRBV6-1; 14 bases match TRBD2. V gave up 6 bases and J gave up 4 bases; unmatched junction bases: 1. Germline loops: CDR1 MNHNS, CDR2 SASEGT. This CDR3 spans 15 amino acids. Here the CDR3 reads CASSGLAGGTGELFF. The CDR3 DNA sequence: TGTGCCAGCAGCGGACTAGCGGGGGGCACCGGGGAGCTGTTTTTT.

V and J are TRBV27 and TRBJ2-4; TRBD2 is a possible D gene (5 bases). CDR1 and CDR2 (germline): MNHEY, SMNVEV (reference sequence). The V and J ends lost 2 bases and 2 bases respectively, with 13 bases between them. This CDR3 region has 16 residues. CDR3 sequence (DNA): TGTGCCAGCAGTTTAAGTTCGGGGAGAACCAAAAACATTCAGTACTTC. This sequence encodes CASSLSSGRTKNIQYF.

This clone was counted a single time. This chain connects TRBV7-9 to TRBJ2-6; D is possibly TRBD2 (5 bases). The germline V and J ends were trimmed by 5 bases and 0 bases, with 17 bases remaining between them. Germline V gene lookup returns CDR1 SEHNR and CDR2 FQNEAQ (reference sequence). The CDR3 has 18 residues. The CDR3 loop is CASSPQTGKASGANVLTF. CDR3 sequence (DNA): TGTGCCAGCAGCCCCCAGACGGGAAAAGCCTCTGGGGCCAACGTCCTGACTTTC.

CDR3 protein: CASSSEGLRGEKLFF. CDR3 coding DNA: TGTGCCAGCAGCTCTGAGGGACTGCGAGGTGAAAAACTGTTTTTT. J is TRBJ1-4 and V is TRBV9; D perhaps matches TRBD1 (5 bases). The germline V and J ends were trimmed by 4 bases and 7 bases, with 17 bases remaining between them. Germline CDR1 is SGDLS and CDR2 is YYNGEE. The CDR3 consists of 15 residues.

This clone was detected only a few times. The rearrangement links TRBV6-6 to TRBJ1-5; TRBD1 might be the D (6 bases). The CDR3 is made up of 16 amino acids. Per the germline V gene, CDR1 is MNHNY and CDR2 is SVGAGI (reference sequence). The V end was cut by 5 bases, the J end by 3 bases, with 17 bases between. CDR3 in DNA: TGTGCCAGCAGTAAAACCGACAGGTGGGACAATCAGCCCCAGCATTTT. This encodes CASSKTDRWDNQPQHF.

This chain connects TRBV29-1 to TRBJ1-5; weak D call: TRBD1 (6 bases). The V end was cut by 4 bases, the J end by 2 bases, with 12 bases between. The V gene's germline CDR1 is SQVTM and CDR2 ANQGSEA. The CDR3 has 14 amino acids. The CDR3 loop is CSVGSGEGNQPQHF. CDR3 coding DNA: TGCAGCGTTGGGTCAGGGGAAGGCAATCAGCCCCAGCATTTT.

V usage is TRBV2 and J usage is TRBJ1-2; TRBD1 might be the D (6 bases). Looked up from germline, CDR1 is SNHLY and CDR2 is FYNNEI. The CDR3 has 15 residues. The ends were cut back, 2 bases at V and 4 bases at J, with 14 bases in the middle. Here the CDR3 reads CASSEWAGVIYGYTF. CDR3 nucleotides: TGTGCCAGCAGTGAATGGGCAGGGGTAATCTATGGCTACACCTTC. The complete variable domain, with remaining parts taken from reference TRBV2 and TRBJ1-2, reads EPEVTQTPSHQVTQMGQEVILRCVPISNHLYFYWYRQILGQKVEFLVSFYNNEISEKSEIFDDQFSVERPDGSNFTLKIRSTKLEDSAMYFCASSEWAGVIYGYTFGSGTRLTVV.